The 25 T cell receptor beta chains presented below share a single source sample, sequenced in a study of CD8+ T cells in alopecia areata. The treatment denotes: oral pan-JAK inhibitor, 5-10 mg twice daily. The sequencing template was cDNA reverse transcribed from extracted RNA. Using immunoSEQ multiplex PCR, the repertoire was profiled, and TCRdb retains in-frame clones only, with some absent. The table records around 300,000 clones, roughly 60% of them present only once. The sequencing here drew on CD4+ T cells sorted from blood, taken between weeks 51 and 54, from a patient treated with tofacitinib. These receptors originate from a human donor with alopecia areata.

CDR3 region: CASSPLETQYF. As DNA, the CDR3 is TGTGCCAGCAGCCCCCTAGAGACCCAGTACTTC. V is TRBV7-9 and J is TRBJ2-5; D not certain. This CDR3 comprises 11 residues. Trimming shortened V by 5 bases and J by 4 bases, and 5 bases separated the two germline ends. Germline assignment: CDR1 SEHNR and CDR2 FQNEAQ (reference sequence).

This chain joins TRBV30 and TRBJ1-1, with D possibly being TRBD1 (6 bases). The germline V gene has CDR1 GTSNPN and CDR2 SVGIG (reference sequence). The CDR3 is made up of 15 amino acids. V lost 2 bases to trimming and J lost 2 bases, with 15 bases between them. CDR3 sequence reads: CAWSNRAKTNTEAFF. DNA of the CDR3: TGTGCCTGGAGTAACAGGGCTAAGACAAACACTGAAGCTTTCTTT. Combining the CDR3 with reference TRBV30 and TRBJ1-1 gives the whole variable domain SQTIHQWPATLVQPVGSPLSLECTVEGTSNPNLYWYRQAAGRGLQLLFYSVGIGQISSEVPQNLSASRPQDRQFILSSKKLLLSDSGFYLCAWSNRAKTNTEAFFGQGTRLTVV.

This clone appeared a single time. CDR3 residues: CASRKAGSTDTQYF. CDR3 DNA sequence: TGTGCCAGCCGAAAGGCAGGCAGCACAGATACGCAGTATTTT. This chain links TRBV6-6 with TRBJ2-3; unclear D gene. The CDR3 is 14 amino acids. V shed 8 bases and J shed 0 bases, with 12 bases lying between them. Germline CDR1 MNHNY, CDR2 SVGAGI (reference sequence).

The gene calls are TRBV9 and TRBJ1-3, with a weak D call TRBD1 (5 bases). There are 16 residues in the CDR3. V lost 2 bases, J lost 0 bases, and 12 bases lay in between. CDR1 is SGDLS and CDR2 is YYNGEE in the germline V gene. The CDR3 DNA follows: TGTGCCAGCAGCGTTGGTTGGGGGAGCTCTGGAAACACCATATATTTT. This encodes CASSVGWGSSGNTIYF.

This chain joins TRBV30 and TRBJ1-1; D is undetermined. The CDR3 has 15 residues. Germline CDR1 GTSNPN, CDR2 SVGIG (reference sequence). Trimming took 0 bases from V and 3 from J, leaving 14 bases between them. CDR3 nucleotides: TGTGCCTGGAGTGTAATCCGGGCAATGGACACTGAAGCTTTCTTT. Protein product: CAWSVIRAMDTEAFF.

The chain has TRBV7-8 and TRBJ1-2, with D possibly being TRBD1 (5 bases). V was cut by 5 bases and J by 2 bases, with 15 bases left in between. The germline CDR1 and CDR2 sequences are SGHVS and FQNEAQ. The CDR3 totals 15 residues. The CDR3 nucleotides read TGTGCCAGCAGCCCGACGGGGGGGTCCAACTATGGCTACACCTTC. Translating gives CASSPTGGSNYGYTF.

This clone was picked up a small number of times. The chain has TRBV30 and TRBJ2-2, with 8 bases lining up with TRBD1. With V trimmed by 5 bases and J by 8 bases, 10 bases remained unmatched. Looked up from germline, CDR1 is GTSNPN and CDR2 is SVGIG (reference sequence). CDR3 length: 14 amino acids. CDR3: CAWEHGTGAGELFF. DNA for the CDR3: TGTGCCTGGGAACACGGGACAGGCGCTGGGGAGCTGTTTTTT.

J is TRBJ2-5 and V is TRBV7-9; TRBD1 matches at 8 bases. The CDR3 consists of 15 residues. V lost 5 bases and J lost 5; bases outside the gene matches: 10. Germline assignment: CDR1 SEHNR and CDR2 FQNEAQ (reference sequence). The CDR3 protein is CASSQGQGSGETQYF. The DNA for the CDR3 is TGTGCCAGCAGCCAAGGACAGGGAAGTGGGGAGACCCAGTACTTC.

This clone has more than one count but fewer than ten. This chain uses TRBV29-1 with TRBJ2-4; TRBD2 is a possible D gene (7 bases). Trimming stripped 7 bases from V and 7 bases from J, with 17 bases between. Germline V gene data show CDR1 as SQVTM and CDR2 as ANQGSEA. The CDR3 is made up of 13 amino acids. As DNA, the CDR3 is TGCAGCGGGGCTCAGGGGAGGGGCAACATTCAGTACTTC. Amino acid sequence: CSGAQGRGNIQYF.

The CDR3 region has the DNA TGTGCCTGGGACCTAGGGACTAGCGGGGCGAATGAGCAGTTCTTC. This translates into CAWDLGTSGANEQFF. J is TRBJ2-1 and V is TRBV30, with TRBD2 identical over 13 bases. The germline V gene has CDR1 GTSNPN and CDR2 SVGIG (reference sequence). V gave up 5 bases and J gave up 7 bases; unmatched junction bases: 8. The CDR3 length is 15 residues.

The V call is TRBV29-1, the J call TRBJ2-1, with 15 nucleotides matching TRBD2. The CDR3 contains 16 residues. The germline CDR1 and CDR2 sequences are SQVTM and ANQGSEA. After removal of 5 bases from V and 7 bases from J, the junction contained 9 bases not matched to a gene. The CDR3 DNA is TGCAGCGTTTCTAGGACTAGCGGGGGGGCTGAGAATGAGCAGTTCTTC. Translated: CSVSRTSGGAENEQFF.

This clone has more than one count but fewer than ten. This chain joins TRBV7-9 and TRBJ2-3; the D gene could be TRBD1 or TRBD2 (6 bases each). Trimming took off 3 bases at V and 3 bases at J, with 10 bases between the two ends. The CDR3 loop spans 14 amino acids. CDR1 SEHNR and CDR2 FQNEAQ come from the germline V gene (reference sequence). CDR3 protein: CASSFEGGTDTQYF. For the CDR3, the DNA is TGTGCCAGCAGCTTTGAGGGGGGAACAGATACGCAGTATTTT.

The rearrangement uses TRBV30 and TRBJ1-5, with D possibly TRBD1 on 5 matching bases. The V gene's germline CDR1 is GTSNPN and CDR2 SVGIG (reference sequence). This CDR3 has 15 residues. The V end lost 0 bases, the J end lost 11 bases, and 20 bases lay between the germline ends. The CDR3 loop is CAWSVDSLENRAQHF. The CDR3, as DNA: TGTGCCTGGAGTGTTGACAGCCTGGAAAATAGAGCCCAGCATTTT.

This clone showed up just a few times. This chain joins TRBV29-1 and TRBJ2-1; D is perhaps TRBD2 (5 bases). In germline, CDR1 is SQVTM, CDR2 ANQGSEA. Trimming took 7 bases from V and 1 from J, leaving 20 bases between them. The CDR3 covers 16 residues. As DNA, the CDR3 is TGCAGCGCCAGCGAACTAGTCCCCGGGTCCTACAATGAGCAGTTCTTC. It codes for CSASELVPGSYNEQFF.

The chain links TRBV7-6 to TRBJ1-1; D is uncertain. Germline loops: CDR1 SGHVS, CDR2 FNYEAQ. The V end was cut by 0 bases, the J end by 1 base, with 6 bases between. This CDR3 has 14 residues. CDR3 nucleotides: TGTGCCAGCAGCTTAGCGCGCGAGAACACTGAAGCTTTCTTT. Protein sequence: CASSLARENTEAFF.

This clone was recorded a few times. This sequence joins TRBV27 and TRBJ1-4; no clear D gene. Germline CDR1 reads MNHEY; CDR2 reads SMNVEV (reference sequence). Trimming pared 10 bases from V and 2 bases from J, leaving 20 bases between. This CDR3 spans 16 amino acids. CDR3 loop: CATNSSRLETNEKLFF. CDR3 DNA: TGTGCCACCAACTCGTCCCGGTTGGAGACTAATGAAAAACTGTTTTTT.

This clone has just one count. This sequence joins TRBV2 and TRBJ2-7; 10 bases map to TRBD2. With V trimmed by 3 bases and J by 5 bases, 4 bases remained unmatched. This CDR3 has 14 residues. CDR1 is SNHLY and CDR2 is FYNNEI in the germline V gene. The CDR3 is CASSDTSGVHEQYF. DNA for the CDR3: TGTGCCAGCAGTGATACTAGCGGGGTCCACGAGCAGTACTTC.

This clone occurred a few times. J is TRBJ2-2 and V is TRBV4-3, with D possibly being TRBD1 (5 bases). Germline V lookup: CDR1 LGHNA, CDR2 YSLEER. The CDR3 sequence is 14 residues long. V was clipped by 9 bases and J by 1 base, with 12 bases between them. DNA for the CDR3: TGCGCCAGTAGGGGCCTAATGAACACCGGGGAGCTGTTTTTT. This sequence encodes CASRGLMNTGELFF.

The chain has TRBV29-1 and TRBJ1-2; possibly TRBD1 for D (6 bases). The germline gives CDR1 SQVTM, CDR2 ANQGSEA. CDR3 length: 14 residues. Trimming stripped 3 bases from V and 4 bases from J, with 15 bases between. The CDR3 loop is CSVDGPGDAYGYTF. For the CDR3, the DNA is TGCAGCGTTGATGGGCCAGGGGACGCCTATGGCTACACCTTC. Variable domain in full (rest from reference TRBV29-1 and TRBJ1-2): SAVISQKPSRDICQRGTSLTIQCQVDSQVTMMFWYRQQPGQSLTLIATANQGSEATYESGFVIDKFPISRPNLTFSTLTVSNMSPEDSSIYLCSVDGPGDAYGYTFGSGTRLTVV.

This clone was observed a few times. The chain employs TRBV6-5 and TRBJ1-2; D ambiguous. This CDR3 is built from 13 residues. CDR1 is MNHEY, CDR2 SVGAGI, per germline. V lost 5 bases to trimming and J lost 1 base, with 8 bases between them. The CDR3 sequence: CASSQGFNYGYTF. For the CDR3, the DNA is TGTGCCAGCAGTCAAGGTTTTAACTATGGCTACACCTTC.

The CDR3 loop reads CASRDELEQFF. The CDR3 bases are TGTGCCAGCAGGGACGAACTTGAGCAGTTCTTC. This chain joins TRBV28 and TRBJ2-1; D is ambiguous. CDR1 is MDHEN and CDR2 is SYDVKM in the germline V gene. V was clipped by 6 bases and J by 9 bases, with 9 bases between them. The CDR3 has 11 residues.

The V call is TRBV7-2, the J call TRBJ1-2; no clear D gene. The V gene's germline CDR1 is SGHTA and CDR2 FQGNSA. Trimming shortened V by 8 bases and J by 3 bases, and 16 bases separated the two germline ends. The CDR3 runs to 14 residues. In DNA form, the CDR3 reads TGTGCCAGCGTCCGGGCGGCAGATTACTATGGCTACACCTTC. Translated, it gives CASVRAADYYGYTF.

This chain joins TRBV18 and TRBJ1-6; no firm D call. Germline V gene sequence: CDR1 KGHSH, CDR2 LQKENI. The CDR3 is 14 amino acids. V was shortened by 10 bases and J by 0 bases, with 10 bases between the two germline ends. CDR3 residues: CATQTDSYNSPLHF. The DNA for the CDR3 is TGTGCCACCCAAACAGACTCCTATAATTCACCCCTCCACTTT.

The chain is built from TRBV29-1 and TRBJ1-1; possible D gene TRBD1, 6 bases. Trimming stripped 8 bases from V and 5 bases from J, with 18 bases between. The CDR3 has 13 residues. Germline V gives CDR1 SQVTM, CDR2 ANQGSEA. The CDR3 loop is CSPNRAVGTEAFF. DNA for the CDR3: TGCAGCCCCAACAGGGCGGTAGGGACTGAAGCTTTCTTT.

This clone was counted only a few times. The rearrangement links TRBV10-3 to TRBJ1-1, with D possibly matching TRBD1 (5 bases). Germline V gene lookup returns CDR1 ENHRY and CDR2 SYGVKD. V lost 6 bases and J lost 7, with 21 bases in between. The CDR3 sequence is 15 residues long. The CDR3 loop reads CAISDPRARGDEAFF. Written as DNA, the CDR3 is TGTGCCATCAGCGACCCCAGGGCCCGAGGAGATGAAGCTTTCTTT.